One and the same sample provided the 22 T cell receptor beta chains below, sequenced in a study of blood T cell repertoires in COVID-19. The repertoire was sequenced with immunoSEQ multiplex PCR; TCRdb's copy has only in-frame clones and lacks some. Of 120,000 or so clones listed, approximately 91% are singletons. The material sequenced was peripheral blood. The receptors here all came from an elderly woman with acute or convalescent COVID-19.

The chain employs TRBV7-2 and TRBJ2-1, with D perhaps matching TRBD2 (5 bases). In germline, CDR1 is SGHTA, CDR2 FQGNSA. The CDR3 has 12 amino acids. Trimming removed 5 bases at V and 12 bases at J, with 14 bases between. Here the CDR3 DNA reads TGTGCCAGCAGCCAAGGGAGAGTCTGGCAGTTCTTC. This encodes CASSQGRVWQFF.

The CDR3 loop is CASSLVGTGEYYGYTF. The CDR3 region has the DNA TGCGCCAGCAGCTTGGTTGGGACAGGGGAATACTATGGCTACACCTTC. V usage is TRBV5-1 and J usage is TRBJ1-2; 10 nucleotides line up with TRBD1. Trimming at V came to 0 bases and at J to 3 bases, leaving 5 bases not matched to a gene. This CDR3 contains 16 residues. The germline CDR1 and CDR2 sequences are SGHRS and YFSETQ. Full variable domain (outside the CDR3, taken from reference TRBV5-1 and TRBJ1-2): KAGVTQTPRYLIKTRGQQVTLSCSPISGHRSVSWYQQTPGQGLQFLFEYFSETQRNKGNFPGRFSGRQFSNSRSEMNVSTLELGDSALYLCASSLVGTGEYYGYTFGSGTRLTVV.

V gene TRBV10-3 combines with J gene TRBJ2-3; D remains unclear. This CDR3 region has 11 residues. The germline V gene encodes CDR1 ENHRY and CDR2 SYGVKD. V lost 4 bases and J lost 4, with 3 bases in between. CDR3 amino acids: CAISASDTQYF. CDR3 DNA: TGTGCCATCAGTGCTTCAGATACGCAGTATTTT.

This chain links TRBV6-1 with TRBJ1-6; possible D gene TRBD1, 6 bases. Trimming shortened V by 0 bases and J by 5 bases, and 8 bases separated the two germline ends. CDR1 and CDR2 (germline): MNHNS, SASEGT. CDR3 size: 15 residues. The CDR3 DNA sequence: TGTGCCAGCAGTGAAGCTTGGGGGCATAATTCACCCCTCCACTTT. It specifies CASSEAWGHNSPLHF.

This clone was seen a handful of times. This sequence joins TRBV6-6 and TRBJ2-1; D perhaps matches TRBD2 (7 bases). The CDR3 runs to 16 residues. Germline CDR1 and CDR2: MNHNY and SVGAGI (reference sequence). The V gene lost 6 bases and the J gene lost 8 bases, with 23 bases spanning the gap. The CDR3 loop reads CASRRGGVIKNDEQFF. CDR3 nucleotide sequence: TGTGCCAGCAGGCGAGGGGGGGTAATTAAGAACGATGAGCAGTTCTTC.

The chain is built from TRBV3-1 (or the pseudogene TRBV3-2) and TRBJ2-3; TRBD1 aligns across 9 bases. The V segment lost 5 bases and the J segment 4 bases; nucleotides outside the gene matches: 4. Germline values: CDR1 LGHDT, CDR2 YNNKEL (reference sequence). The CDR3 loop spans 14 amino acids. The CDR3 sequence: CASSSWTGADTQYF. For the CDR3, the DNA is TGTGCCAGCAGCTCCTGGACAGGGGCAGATACGCAGTATTTT.

The DNA of the CDR3 is TGTGCCAGCAGCTTAACCCGGACAGGGGGCAGTGGCTACACCTTC. Translation gives CASSLTRTGGSGYTF. The chain carries TRBV7-9 and TRBJ1-2, with 11 nucleotides matching TRBD1. The CDR3 extends over 15 amino acids. Germline trimming cut 2 bases from V and 7 bases from J; bases unmatched to any gene: 6. Germline lookup yields CDR1 SEHNR and CDR2 FQNEAQ (reference sequence).

This clone was found once. The chain employs TRBV5-1 and TRBJ1-1; no definite D call. Germline CDR1 SGHRS, CDR2 YFSETQ. Trimming stripped 4 bases from V and 5 bases from J, with 18 bases between. The CDR3 loop spans 15 amino acids. The CDR3 sequence: CASSTFSGVRTEAFF. The CDR3 DNA is TGCGCCAGCAGCACCTTCTCCGGGGTTAGAACTGAAGCTTTCTTT.

The genes are TRBV9 and TRBJ2-3, with 7 bases identical to TRBD1. The CDR3 covers 16 residues. The germline V gene has CDR1 SGDLS and CDR2 YYNGEE. V lost 3 bases, J lost 2 bases, and 9 bases stayed unmatched. CDR3 nucleotides: TGTGCCAGCAGCGAGGGAGACAGGGTGTTCACAGATACGCAGTATTTT. This sequence encodes CASSEGDRVFTDTQYF.

The V gene is TRBV28, the J gene TRBJ2-7; D call uncertain. In germline, CDR1 is MDHEN, CDR2 SYDVKM. Trimming took off 5 bases at V and 12 bases at J, with 14 bases between the two ends. CDR3 length: 11 amino acids. CDR3 residues: CASSTPWVAYF. The CDR3 nucleotides are TGTGCCAGCAGTACACCGTGGGTAGCGTACTTC.

The chain has TRBV7-8 and TRBJ1-2; D is unclear. The CDR3 is 15 residues long. From germline, CDR1 is SGHVS and CDR2 FQNEAQ. Trimming took 5 bases from V and 0 from J, leaving 13 bases between them. The CDR3 spells CASSPRIGANYGYTF. The CDR3, as DNA: TGTGCCAGCAGCCCTCGTATAGGAGCTAACTATGGCTACACCTTC.

The J gene is TRBJ1-4, the V gene TRBV7-2; 8 bases map to TRBD1. The ends lost 5 bases at V and 8 bases at J; junction bases unmatched: 10. The CDR3 loop spans 15 amino acids. The germline V gene has CDR1 SGHTA and CDR2 FQGNSA. CDR3 nucleotide sequence: TGTGCCAGCAGCCCCCGGACAGGGCCCACGGAAAAACTGTTTTTT. Its protein is CASSPRTGPTEKLFF.

The chain carries TRBV9 and TRBJ1-3, with a tentative D call TRBD1 (5 bases). The CDR3 extends over 15 amino acids. Trimming shortened V by 4 bases and J by 0 bases, and 11 bases separated the two germline ends. From germline, CDR1 is SGDLS and CDR2 YYNGEE. CDR3 in amino acids: CASSPGGLSGNTIYF. DNA of the CDR3: TGTGCCAGCAGCCCCGGGGGACTCTCTGGAAACACCATATATTTT.

The rearrangement uses TRBV7-8 and TRBJ2-7; D is undetermined. The CDR3 is 11 amino acids. Germline V gene lookup returns CDR1 SGHVS and CDR2 FQNEAQ. V was trimmed by 5 bases and J by 6 bases, leaving 8 bases between them. The CDR3 sequence is CASSRTAEQYF. CDR3 coding DNA: TGTGCCAGCAGCCGCACAGCCGAGCAGTACTTC.

The chain recombines TRBV6-5 with TRBJ2-3, with D maybe TRBD2 (6 bases). Germline-derived CDR1 and CDR2 are MNHEY and SVGAGI. This CDR3 contains 12 residues. The germline V and J ends were trimmed by 6 bases and 4 bases, with 8 bases remaining between them. For the CDR3, the DNA is TGTGCCAGCAGGTGGGGGGCAGATACGCAGTATTTT. It specifies CASRWGADTQYF.

The J gene is TRBJ2-5, the V gene TRBV28, with 7 positions matching TRBD2. V dropped 6 bases and J dropped 4; count of bases not matched to a gene: 11. This CDR3 spans 15 amino acids. The germline V gene has CDR1 MDHEN and CDR2 SYDVKM. Here the CDR3 DNA reads TGTGCCAGCAGCGGGCCCAGCGGGATGGGAGAGACCCAGTACTTC. It specifies CASSGPSGMGETQYF.

The CDR3 sequence: CASRAGDANTGELFF. DNA for the CDR3: TGTGCCAGCAGGGCGGGGGACGCGAACACCGGGGAGCTGTTTTTT. V gene TRBV7-9 combines with J gene TRBJ2-2; 7 bases line up with TRBD2. J lost 0 bases, V lost 6 bases, and 4 bases had no gene match. CDR1 and CDR2 (germline): SEHNR, FQNEAQ (reference sequence). The CDR3 has 15 residues.

The chain links TRBV5-1 to TRBJ2-2, with 8 bases aligning to TRBD1. V dropped 0 bases and J dropped 6; count of bases not matched to a gene: 10. The CDR3 length is 17 residues. From germline, CDR1 is SGHRS and CDR2 YFSETQ. The DNA for the CDR3 is TGCGCCAGCAGCTTGGCGTCAGGGGGCGCGATGGCCGGGGAGCTGTTTTTT. Residues: CASSLASGGAMAGELFF.

V usage is TRBV5-4 and J usage is TRBJ1-3, with TRBD1 identical over 9 bases. Per the germline V gene, CDR1 is SGHNT and CDR2 is YYREEE (reference sequence). Germline trimming cut 2 bases from V and 4 bases from J; bases unmatched to any gene: 1. The CDR3 totals 14 residues. The CDR3 loop is CASSFGTGGNTIYF. CDR3 DNA sequence: TGTGCCAGCAGCTTCGGGACAGGGGGAAACACCATATATTTT.

The table lists this clone with a count of one. This rearrangement joins TRBV10-2 to TRBJ2-2; perhaps TRBD1 as D (5 bases). CDR3 length: 15 amino acids. With 3 bases removed from V and 2 bases from J, the gap between germline ends came to 10 bases. The germline V gene encodes CDR1 WSHSY and CDR2 SAAADI. CDR3 DNA: TGCGCCAGCAGTGACCCAGGGCTAAACACCGGGGAGCTGTTTTTT. This gives the protein CASSDPGLNTGELFF.

The rearrangement uses TRBV5-5 and TRBJ1-2; 7 nucleotides line up with TRBD1. The J segment lost 6 bases and the V segment lost 3 bases, leaving 5 bases of the junction unmatched. This CDR3 is built from 13 residues. CDR1 and CDR2 (germline): SGHKS, YYEKEE (reference sequence). CDR3 in DNA: TGTGCCAGCAGCTCGACAGGGATAGATGGCTACACCTTC. Its protein is CASSSTGIDGYTF.

The chain employs TRBV4-2 and TRBJ1-4; D possibly corresponds to TRBD1 (5 bases). The germline V gene has CDR1 LGHNA and CDR2 YNFKEQ. Trimming pared 2 bases from V and 6 bases from J, leaving 13 bases between. CDR3 length: 15 residues. As DNA, the CDR3 is TGTGCCAGCAGCCAAATAAACCAGGGTGATGAAAAACTGTTTTTT. Amino acid sequence: CASSQINQGDEKLFF.